This TCR beta chain was recorded in a study of cytomegalovirus exposure and HLA in healthy donors (dated by TCRdb to between 2016 and 2019). For the study in its entirety: An earlier analysis of several hundred of the donors reported 276 Gb of sequence data and about 100 million unique TCR beta sequences from about 200 million T cells. To decide whether each TCR beta V gene segment behaved as functional or pseudogenic, an earlier analysis of some 600 of the donors relied on high-throughput TCR beta sequencing. Alongside the repertoire data, information on donor age, sex, ethnicity and CMV serostatus was compiled. In a later analysis, previously published TCR beta repertoires from 670 or so donors were re-analyzed and high-resolution HLA genotyping was added so that TCR occurrence patterns could be studied. Of the roughly 400 genotyped donors, about 80% fell in the genetic ancestry cluster associated with self-reported Caucasian donors. The study used immunosequencing to profile the T cell repertoires of 600 to 850 subjects and linked those repertoires to cytomegalovirus serostatus. The study aimed to test whether cataloging public T cell receptors could reveal signatures of past pathogen exposure. Along with the approximately 670-subject first cohort, a separate validation cohort of over a hundred different subjects was used. A later genetic analysis used genome-wide SNP genotypes for about three fifths of the 666 donors, treating that subset as a discovery cohort. All discovery cohort repertoires had been generated using a single sequencing platform. To predict cytomegalovirus infection status, the study brought together high-throughput TCR immunosequencing, statistical association of individual TCRs with disease status, and machine learning. Roughly five DR-DQ haplotypes were handled as single units for association and clustering, since linkage in the cohort was strong. Class I and class II HLA loci were covered by the typing at four-digit resolution. Around 330 gigabases of sequencing data and approximately 92 million unique TCR sequences made up an early release that covered some 640 HLA-typed donors. Across around 400 genotyped donors of the cohort, an average of roughly 230,000 unique TCR beta nucleotide sequences per donor were sequenced, and roughly a sixth of those sequences were non-productive. Rather than drawing on any new phenotypic data, the later analysis identified candidate immune exposures from TCR beta sequences and the way those sequences occurred across donors. Typing coverage varied by locus: roughly 620-640 donors for A, B, C, DRB1 and DQB1; roughly 520 for DQA1; approximately 570 for DPA1; roughly 470 for DPB1. The study at large found these results: An association between a missense DCLRE1C variant and V-gene and J-gene trimming of TCR beta chains was found in a later genetic analysis and replicated in an independent cohort. Linkage disequilibrium might explain the correlated functional status among segregating V segments, but an unknown experimental factor could not be ruled out. While some public TCRs were present in many individuals, most TCR sequences turned up only very rarely across donors. In both the original and validation cohorts, the classifier was reported to diagnose cytomegalovirus status with high specificity and sensitivity. The presence/absence analyses assumed that sequencing depth was roughly uniform across donors, and that assumption may not be true. A later analysis found that most CMV-associated TCR beta chains appeared HLA-restricted, with HLA associations seemingly driven largely by CMV exposure. The study gave a list of some 150 TCR beta chains associated with cytomegalovirus. In this cohort, only TCR beta chains were sequenced, and detectable features were limited by the absence of alpha or paired-chain data. The earlier analysis of 587 of the donors excluded roughly 16 rarely observed V segments, including chromosome 9 orphons, because counts were too low. In a later analysis, several top co-occurrence clusters were reported to appear linked to parvovirus B19, influenza, CMV and Epstein-Barr virus. A group of highly shared sequence variants was considered likely to be a technical artifact of the sequencing pipeline. Three of the identified cytomegalovirus-associated TCR beta chains were confirmed in vitro to be specific for cytomegalovirus antigens. A later analysis found that TCR association rates varied across HLA loci, with DRB1 alleles showing the most associated TCRs and HLA-C alleles the fewest. The 87-base-pair reads could not distinguish some IMGT-functional V segments, including TRBV6-2 and TRBV6-3, so those segments were excluded. Because HLA typing was missing for some donors at each locus, association tests included only the typed subset. The authors suggested that the approach could potentially be generalized to other disease states and immunological phenotypes. In a later analysis, about 16,000 TCR beta sequences were associated with specific HLA alleles at a false discovery rate of 0.05. When HLA alleles, especially DR and DQ, strongly co-occurred, attributing TCR associations to individual alleles was difficult. A further reported finding was that TCR beta sequences accurately predicted the HLA-A and HLA-B alleles for most subjects in the first cohort. A later analysis found that HLA-associated TCR beta chains were more clonally expanded and had lower generation probabilities than equally common non-associated chains. CMV serostatus was the only immune exposure information available for the cohort. Compared with the approximately 710-donor mean, donors in an Asian-associated ancestry cluster had fewer N-insertions in productive TCRs, according to a later genetic analysis. In an earlier analysis of fewer than 700 of the donors, most TCR beta V segments appeared in productive rearrangements about 90% or about 30% of the time, broadly matching IMGT annotations.

In total, roughly 670 healthy bone marrow donors made up the cohort. Cohort members were all nominally healthy when sampled, although unrecorded immune exposures were likely present. The donor was CMV seronegative and was included in the group of approximately 350 seronegative cohort members. Every donor gave a peripheral blood sample, and the peripheral blood mononuclear cells from that sample were used for TCR beta sequencing. The Qiagen DNeasy Blood Extraction Kit was used to extract genomic DNA from the blood cell samples. From the cysteine through the phenylalanine, the CDR3 covers 13 amino acids. The read is trimmed to its CDR3 DNA, 39 bases read in frame from base 1. The germline V gene (reference sequence) yields LNHDA for CDR1 and SQIVND for CDR2. The junction shows trimming of 1 base on V and 2 bases on J, plus 5 bases between the germline ends. Libraries were constructed by the immunoSEQ multiplex PCR assay. The multiplex PCR relied on a mix of 60 forward primers for TCR Vbeta segments and 13 reverse primers for TCR Jbeta segments. Amplification of the CDR3 region of rearranged TCR beta genes was performed with a multiplex PCR assay on genomic DNA. Amplified TCR beta libraries were sequenced as 87-base-pair reads on the Illumina HiSeq System. In the authors' own workflow: Across the roughly 670 repertoires, a later analysis counted 75 million to 90 million unique TCR beta chains, roughly 11 million of which were shared by at least two donors. To remove PCR and sequencing errors, raw reads were error-corrected and collapsed into unique sequences using a nearest-neighbor algorithm that merged closely related sequences. To assign V, D and J gene segments, CDR3 sequences were aligned to IMGT reference sequences. For a sequence to be retained, at least a six-nucleotide match to both a V gene segment and a J gene segment was required. A rearrangement was called productive if the CDR3 had no stop codons and remained in frame with V and J, and every other rearrangement was called non-productive. CDR3 was defined by IMGT convention, running from the second conserved V-encoded cysteine to the conserved J-encoded phenylalanine. Sequences without an unambiguous match to a single V gene segment were excluded from the earlier analysis of about 600 of the donors. In an earlier analysis of roughly 600 of the donors, a V segment was called functional when productive rearrangements were above 56.7%, and segregating when the standard deviation between donors exceeded 5%. To diagnose cytomegalovirus status from the catalog of TCR beta chain sequences, a statistical classification framework was built. A later analysis assigned V and J genes by comparing TCR nucleotide sequences with IMGT/GENE-DB human TR gene sequences. Using the TCRdist pipeline, a later analysis assigned CDR3 sequences along with most-parsimonious VDJ recombination scenarios. A later analysis defined each TCR beta chain by its CDR3 amino acid sequence plus V-gene family, and excluded reads lacking a unique V-gene family. In a later analysis, 450 to 600 highly shared, low-generation-probability nucleotide sequences were removed to address suspected cross-contamination and a sequencing artifact. For each public chain, a later analysis derived a clonal expansion index from normalized ranks of inferred template counts within each repertoire. A later analysis computed generation probabilities with a VDJ recombination model fitted to out-of-frame rearrangements, and checked the results against IGoR. Hypergeometric tests were used in a later analysis to score TCR-TCR, TCR-HLA and TCR-CMV co-occurrence, with a repertoire-size bias correction applied to the TCR pairs. False discovery rates were estimated in a later analysis by permuting HLA or CMV assignments 20 times. A later analysis grouped co-occurring TCRs with DBSCAN, adding TCRdist sequence similarity when clustering within HLA-allele-positive subsets. For co-occurrence clustering, repertoires with fewer than 30,000 or more than 120,000 public chains were excluded, along with 4 to 6 repertoires with anomalous nucleotide sharing. TCRdb mirrors the immuneACCESS table, restricted to in-frame sequences. Some clones are absent from its copies; in checked studies, under half trace to an unresolved V gene, and the reason for the others is unknown. The V and J calls and clone size are taken from that table; D and trimming were inferred from the DNA. This sample comprises roughly 100,000 clones, about 81% of them detected only once. The ten largest clonotypes hold 2.1% of the sample.

As regards this clone: Its cognate antigen has yet to be identified. No base quality information exists; no much larger clone differs at one position.

Input material: PBMCs. The rearranged chain carries TRBV19 and TRBJ2-5, with the D gene not confidently named. The clonotype was recovered from a man aged 30 to 39 in good health and CMV-seronegative. The CDR3 region: CASSIGLQETQYF. DNA sequence: TGTGCCAGTAGTATAGGCCTACAAGAGACCCAGTACTTC.